The rows below give T cell receptor beta chains drawn from one sample of a study of chemoradiotherapy in HPV16-positive cancers. Clones were sequenced by immunoSEQ multiplex PCR, and TCRdb holds only the in-frame ones, with some missing. Of approximately 20,000 clones in the sample, about 90% were seen once. This specimen was blood, taken from a patient who underwent chemoradiotherapy. Every receptor here comes from a human donor with HPV-associated anogenital cancer. Both conserved end residues are part of each CDR3. D genes are given only for firm matches. Size values are once, few and many counts, or a class for expanded clones, and some rows have none.

j_gene,abundance,v_gene,d_gene,CDR3nt,CDR3aa
TRBJ2-7,NA,TRBV7-2,NA,TGTGCCAGCAGCTCTCCCTACGAGCAGTACTTC,CASSSPYEQYF
TRBJ1-5,NA,TRBV30,NA,TGTGCCTGGAGTGTACAGGAGAATCAGCCCCAGCATTTT,CAWSVQENQPQHF
TRBJ2-5,NA,TRBV30,NA,TGTGCCTGGAGTGTACTAGTGAAAGAGACCCAGTACTTC,CAWSVLVKETQYF
TRBJ2-7,NA,TRBV18,TRBD2,TGTGCCAGCTCACCACCCGAAAAGACCCCGCGGGGGGATTCCTACGAGCAGTACTTC,CASSPPEKTPRGDSYEQYF
TRBJ2-7,NA,TRBV11-3,NA,TGTGCCAGCAGCTCCCTAGTCGACGAGCAGTACTTC,CASSSLVDEQYF
TRBJ1-2,NA,TRBV5-1,NA,TGCGCCAGCAGCTTGGCCCGCGGGCCCCATTACTATGGCTACACCTTC,CASSLARGPHYYGYTF
TRBJ1-1,few,TRBV6-5,NA,TGTGCCAGCAGTTATAGAAGGGACCTTTCCTCTGGAGCTTTCTTT,CASSYRRDLSSGAFF
TRBJ1-4,NA,TRBV6-1,NA,TGTGCCAGCAGTGCCGGGGGAGGAAATGAAAAACTGTTTTTT,CASSAGGGNEKLFF
TRBJ2-5,NA,TRBV5-5,TRBD2,TGTGCCAGCAGCTTGGGGGAGGGCCGTCAGGAGACCCAGTACTTC,CASSLGEGRQETQYF
TRBJ2-3,NA,TRBV10-2,NA,TGCGCCAGCCGGGTTGGCGGGGCCCACGTGGATACGCAGTATTTT,CASRVGGAHVDTQYF
TRBJ2-5,NA,TRBV27,TRBD2,TGTGCCAGCCGGGGGGGGAGCGGAGTGGAGACCCAGTACTTC,CASRGGSGVETQYF
TRBJ2-1,NA,TRBV19,TRBD2,TGTGCCAGTAGTATGGGACTAGCGGGAGTTAGCTACAATGAGCAGTTCTTC,CASSMGLAGVSYNEQFF
TRBJ1-1,NA,TRBV9,NA,TGTGCCAGCAGCGTAGGTAGCTCCCTTGGTACTGAAGCTTTCTTT,CASSVGSSLGTEAFF
TRBJ2-7,NA,TRBV6-1,NA,TGTGCCAGCAGTGGTATGAGCGGCCCGACCTACGAGCAGTACTTC,CASSGMSGPTYEQYF
TRBJ2-7,NA,TRBV4-3,NA,TGCGCCAGCAGCCAAGCCCGGGACTTAGCCTACGAGCAGTACTTC,CASSQARDLAYEQYF
TRBJ2-2,NA,TRBV5-1,TRBD1,TGCGCCAGCAGCTTGGCCGGGACAGACCTTAACACCGGGGAGCTGTTTTTT,CASSLAGTDLNTGELFF
TRBJ2-3,NA,TRBV5-4,TRBD2,TGTGCCAGCAGCTCCGAACTAGCGGGGGGGCCTGGAAATACGCAGTATTTT,CASSSELAGGPGNTQYF
TRBJ1-4,once,TRBV15,NA,TGTGCCACCAGCAGGGGGGGTGTTAATGAAAAACTGTTTTTT,CATSRGGVNEKLFF
TRBJ1-1,NA,TRBV7-8,NA,TGTGCCAGCAGCTTAGTAGTGGGGCGGGCGAACACTGAAGCTTTCTTT,CASSLVVGRANTEAFF
TRBJ2-3,NA,TRBV4-1,TRBD2,TGCGCCAGCAGCCACCAAAGCGGGAGTGGCACAGATACGCAGTATTTT,CASSHQSGSGTDTQYF
TRBJ1-1,NA,TRBV14,NA,TGTGCCAGCAGCCAAGCTTTATGGCCCCTGAACACTGAAGCTTTCTTT,CASSQALWPLNTEAFF
TRBJ2-7,NA,TRBV7-6,TRBD1,TGTGCCAGCAGCTTATTACAGGGGGCCTACGAGCAGTACTTC,CASSLLQGAYEQYF
TRBJ1-4,NA,TRBV15,TRBD1,TGTGCCACCAGCAGGACAGGGGGCTATACTAATGAAAAACTGTTTTTT,CATSRTGGYTNEKLFF
TRBJ1-2,NA,TRBV6-4,TRBD1,TGTGCCAGCTCCGACGGGGAGGGGGCGCAGGATGGCTACACCTTC,CASSDGEGAQDGYTF
TRBJ1-4,NA,TRBV29-1,NA,TGCAGCGTTGAAGATCAAGAAAAACTGTTTTTT,CSVEDQEKLFF
TRBJ2-1,NA,TRBV7-2,TRBD2,TGTGCCAGCAGCCTACCTAGCGGGAGGACCTACAATGAGCAGTTCTTC,CASSLPSGRTYNEQFF
TRBJ1-5,NA,TRBV19,TRBD1,TGTGCCAGTGCCGGACAGGGGGCAAGGCGTCAGCCCCAGCATTTT,CASAGQGARRQPQHF
TRBJ2-5,NA,TRBV11-2,TRBD2,TGTGCCAGCAGCGCGACTACTAGCGGGAGTTTACAAGAGACCCAGTACTTC,CASSATTSGSLQETQYF
TRBJ1-1,NA,TRBV7-8,TRBD1,TGTGCCAGCAGCCGTTCTTCCGGGACAGGGAGAACTGAAGCTTTCTTT,CASSRSSGTGRTEAFF
TRBJ2-1,NA,TRBV30,NA,TGTGCCTGGGGCCCTGGGGATGGCAGGCTTGAGCAGTTCTTC,CAWGPGDGRLEQFF
TRBJ2-3,NA,TRBV27,TRBD1,TGTGCCAGCAGTACCCAGGGGGCGGATACGCAGTATTTT,CASSTQGADTQYF
TRBJ1-1,NA,TRBV11-2,NA,TGTGCCAGCAGCTTAGTCATGGGGAATCCCAACACTGAAGCTTTCTTT,CASSLVMGNPNTEAFF
TRBJ2-5,NA,TRBV27,NA,TGTGCCAGCAGTTTATCCAGGCACGGGGAGACCCAGTACTTC,CASSLSRHGETQYF
TRBJ2-7,NA,TRBV9,NA,TGTGCCAGCTCCGGAGGGCCTCGATCCTACGAGCAGTACTTC,CASSGGPRSYEQYF
TRBJ1-1,once,TRBV7-7,NA,TGTGCCAGCAGCTTAGGGTGGGGCACTGAAGCTTTCTTT,CASSLGWGTEAFF
TRBJ2-1,NA,TRBV7-2,NA,TGTGCCAGCAGCTTAGAAGGGTTAAGTGAGCAGTTCTTC,CASSLEGLSEQFF
TRBJ2-3,NA,TRBV10-3,NA,TGTGCCATCAGTAATATAGGAGCAGATACGCAGTATTTT,CAISNIGADTQYF
TRBJ1-3,NA,TRBV7-9,NA,TGTGCCAGCAGCTTTGGGGGGGAGGCACACACCATATATTTT,CASSFGGEAHTIYF
TRBJ2-1,few,TRBV27,NA,TGTGCCAGCAGTTTATCAACGGAGCCTTCCTACAATGAGCAGTTCTTC,CASSLSTEPSYNEQFF
TRBJ2-3,NA,TRBV27,TRBD2,TGTGCCAGCAGTTTCGCCTCCGGGACTAGCAGTACAGATACGCAGTATTTT,CASSFASGTSSTDTQYF
TRBJ2-1,NA,TRBV13,TRBD2,TGTGCCAGCAGCCCTCGAGGCGGGAGGGGGTACAATGAGCAGTTCTTC,CASSPRGGRGYNEQFF
TRBJ2-3,NA,TRBV4-3,NA,TGCGCCAGCAGCCAAGATGTTGGTGGGAGCCCCACAGATACGCAGTATTTT,CASSQDVGGSPTDTQYF
TRBJ1-2,NA,TRBV10-3,NA,TGTGCCATCACTGAACTGAACTATGGCTACACCTTC,CAITELNYGYTF
TRBJ2-7,NA,TRBV27,TRBD2,TGTGCCAGCAGTTCCCTAGCGGGAGTTTACGAGCAGTACTTC,CASSSLAGVYEQYF
TRBJ2-7,NA,TRBV4-3,TRBD2,TGCGCCAGCAGCCAAGAGGTTAGCGGGAGGTCGACCTACGAGCAGTACTTC,CASSQEVSGRSTYEQYF
TRBJ2-2,once,TRBV11-3,NA,TGTGCCAGCAGCCCCACGGGGACCGGGGAGCTGTTTTTT,CASSPTGTGELFF
TRBJ2-7,NA,TRBV5-4,NA,TGTGCCAGCAGTTTGGACCTGTACGAGCAGTACTTC,CASSLDLYEQYF
TRBJ1-1,NA,TRBV7-2,TRBD1,TGTGCCAGCAGCTTAGCGAACAGGGGATCTAGGGCTTTCTTT,CASSLANRGSRAFF
TRBJ1-1,once,TRBV6-1,NA,TGTGCCAGCAGTACCGTCCGGGATGTGCTGGCTTTCTTT,CASSTVRDVLAFF
TRBJ1-2,NA,TRBV4-3,TRBD1,TGCGCCAGCAGCCAAGGACAGGGCTATGGCTACACCTTC,CASSQGQGYGYTF
TRBJ2-1,NA,TRBV9,TRBD2,TGTGCCAGCAGCGCGGGACTAGGTTACAATGAGCAGTTCTTC,CASSAGLGYNEQFF
TRBJ1-6,NA,TRBV11-2,TRBD1,TGTGCCAGCAGCCCTGGACAGGGGAATTCACCCCTCCACTTT,CASSPGQGNSPLHF
TRBJ1-5,NA,TRBV5-1,NA,TGCGCCAGCAGCTACGGCGATGGGGGGCTAGGGCAGCCCCAGCATTTT,CASSYGDGGLGQPQHF
TRBJ1-2,few,TRBV4-3,NA,TGCGCCAGCAGCCAAGCGGCAACAGGTTATGGCTACACCTTC,CASSQAATGYGYTF
TRBJ2-1,NA,TRBV7-2,NA,TGTGCCAGCAGCCTAGAGCGAAGCTCCTACAATGAGCAGTTCTTC,CASSLERSSYNEQFF
TRBJ2-1,NA,TRBV7-3,TRBD2,TGTGCCAGCAGCTTAACTTCTCTAGCGGGAGGACGATACAATGAGCAGTTCTTC,CASSLTSLAGGRYNEQFF
TRBJ2-5,NA,TRBV11-1,NA,TGTGCCAGCAGTCCGGGGTCGGGACCCGCTTTGGAGACCCAGTACTTC,CASSPGSGPALETQYF